The 16 T cell receptor beta chains below all came from one sample that was sequenced in a study of OX40 agonist ivuxolimab in advanced cancers. Only in-frame clones appear in the TCRdb table, and some are missing; sequencing was by immunoSEQ multiplex PCR. The table lists more than 85,000 clones, roughly nine tenths of them singletons. Specimen: CD4+ or CD8+ T cells sorted from blood, collected in a trial of the OX40 agonist ivuxolimab. Receptors originate from an adult with an advanced solid tumor such as melanoma, head and neck, liver or kidney cancer.

The chain employs TRBV5-1 and TRBJ2-7; TRBD1 matches at 8 bases. V lost 4 bases and J lost 2; bases outside the gene matches: 5. Germline V gene sequence: CDR1 SGHRS, CDR2 YFSETQ. CDR3 length: 14 amino acids. The CDR3 here is CASSLPGGTYEQYF. The CDR3 DNA reads TGCGCCAGCAGCCTCCCAGGGGGCACCTACGAGCAGTACTTC.

V usage is TRBV5-4 and J usage is TRBJ2-3; D is ambiguous. Germline lookup yields CDR1 SGHNT and CDR2 YYREEE (reference sequence). The CDR3 runs 15 residues. Trimming pared 5 bases from V and 0 bases from J, leaving 13 bases between. Here the CDR3 DNA reads TGTGCCAGCAGTTCAGGATATTATAGCACAGATACGCAGTATTTT. Translated: CASSSGYYSTDTQYF.

The chain uses TRBV7-2 and TRBJ2-7; tentatively, D is TRBD1 (6 bases). CDR1 is SGHTA, CDR2 FQGNSA, per germline. The V end was cut by 5 bases, the J end by 1 base, with 12 bases between. This CDR3 contains 14 residues. The CDR3 protein is CASSPRQGSYEQYF. The CDR3 DNA reads TGTGCCAGCAGCCCCCGGCAGGGGTCCTACGAGCAGTACTTC.

The chain combines TRBV7-2 with TRBJ2-5; D ambiguous. Per the germline V gene, CDR1 is SGHTA and CDR2 is FQGNSA. CDR3 size: 11 residues. Between the trimmed V and J ends, which lost 5 bases and 1 base, there was a span of 2 bases. CDR3 sequence (DNA): TGTGCCAGCAGCCCCCAAGAGACCCAGTACTTC. Translating it yields CASSPQETQYF.

The genes are TRBV6-1 and TRBJ1-5, with 7 positions matching TRBD1. This CDR3 is 15 amino acids long. Germline CDR1 MNHNS, CDR2 SASEGT. CDR3 region: CAGGDSFYSNQPQHF. The CDR3 nucleotides read TGTGCAGGAGGGGACAGTTTTTATAGCAATCAGCCCCAGCATTTT.

The chain joins TRBV7-2 to TRBJ1-1; D is ambiguous. Germline-derived CDR1 and CDR2 are SGHTA and FQGNSA. V was trimmed by 1 base and J by 11 bases, leaving 20 bases between them. The CDR3 has 15 amino acids. CDR3 sequence: CASSLENPRRSRAFF. The CDR3 bases are TGTGCCAGCAGCTTAGAGAACCCGAGAAGAAGTAGGGCTTTCTTT.

The chain employs TRBV4-2 and TRBJ2-7; 14 bases match TRBD2. With 1 base clipped from V and 0 bases from J, the junction kept 2 bases outside the gene matches. This CDR3 spans 17 amino acids. Germline CDR1 and CDR2: LGHNA and YNFKEQ. Written as DNA, the CDR3 is TGTGCCAGCAGCCAAGCCGGGACTAGCGGGAGCTCCTACGAGCAGTACTTC. It specifies CASSQAGTSGSSYEQYF.

The chain uses TRBV6-6 and TRBJ1-1; D call uncertain. CDR3 size: 13 residues. Germline CDR1 is MNHNY and CDR2 is SVGAGI (reference sequence). V was trimmed by 2 bases and J by 2 bases, leaving 6 bases between them. CDR3 loop: CASSYAGNTEAFF. In nucleotides, the CDR3 is TGTGCCAGCAGTTACGCGGGTAACACTGAAGCTTTCTTT.

This chain joins TRBV9 and TRBJ1-1, with TRBD1 matching over 9 bases. V shed 4 bases, J shed 3 bases, and the junction held 10 bases outside the gene matches. Per germline, CDR1 SGDLS and CDR2 YYNGEE. The CDR3 extends over 16 amino acids. The CDR3 sequence: CASSPYTGTGYTEAFF. The CDR3 region has the DNA TGTGCCAGCAGCCCATACACCGGGACAGGGTACACTGAAGCTTTCTTT. Using reference TRBV9 and TRBJ1-1 for the parts outside the CDR3, the full variable domain is DSGVTQTPKHLITATGQRVTLRCSPRSGDLSVYWYQQSLDQGLQFLIQYYNGEERAKGNILERFSAQQFPDLHSELNLSSLELGDSALYFCASSPYTGTGYTEAFFGQGTRLTVV.

The chain combines TRBV5-1 with TRBJ2-2; D is possibly TRBD1 (5 bases). This CDR3 is 15 amino acids long. V was cut by 4 bases and J by 0 bases, with 10 bases left in between. Looked up from germline, CDR1 is SGHRS and CDR2 is YFSETQ. The CDR3 DNA reads as TGCGCCAGCAGCCTTACAGGATCGAACACCGGGGAGCTGTTTTTT. Translated: CASSLTGSNTGELFF.

The V and J genes are TRBV25-1 and TRBJ2-3; a weak D match, TRBD2 (5 bases). CDR1 is MGHDK and CDR2 is SYGVNS in the germline V gene. Trimming took 8 bases from V and 1 from J, leaving 7 bases between them. The CDR3 spans 12 residues. The CDR3 loop is CASPGGTDTQYF. The CDR3 nucleotides read TGTGCCAGCCCCGGGGGCACAGATACGCAGTATTTT.

The chain carries TRBV5-1 and TRBJ2-3; maybe TRBD2 (6 bases). The CDR3 loop spans 15 amino acids. From germline, CDR1 is SGHRS and CDR2 YFSETQ. The V gene lost 5 bases and the J gene lost 2 bases, with 15 bases spanning the gap. The CDR3 nucleotides read TGCGCCAGCAGATACTGGGGGGACCACACAGATACGCAGTATTTT. It specifies CASRYWGDHTDTQYF.

V gene TRBV9 combines with J gene TRBJ1-2; D gene ambiguous. The V gene lost 0 bases and the J gene lost 2 bases, with 5 bases spanning the gap. CDR3 size: 13 residues. CDR1 SGDLS and CDR2 YYNGEE come from the germline V gene. Here the CDR3 DNA reads TGTGCCAGCAGCGTAGACCGAAACTATGGCTACACCTTC. It yields the protein CASSVDRNYGYTF. The entire variable domain, with the rest obtained from reference TRBV9 and TRBJ1-2, is as follows: DSGVTQTPKHLITATGQRVTLRCSPRSGDLSVYWYQQSLDQGLQFLIQYYNGEERAKGNILERFSAQQFPDLHSELNLSSLELGDSALYFCASSVDRNYGYTFGSGTRLTVV.

The CDR3 nucleotides read TGTGCCAGTCGGACAGCCTACAATGAGCAGTTCTTC. Residues: CASRTAYNEQFF. This sequence joins TRBV19 and TRBJ2-1, with a weak D call TRBD1 (6 bases). The V gene lost 8 bases and the J gene lost 2 bases, with 7 bases spanning the gap. This CDR3 has 12 residues. Germline V gene data show CDR1 as LNHDA and CDR2 as SQIVND (reference sequence).

The V and J genes are TRBV2 and TRBJ1-1; 8 bases match TRBD1. The germline CDR1 and CDR2 sequences are SNHLY and FYNNEI. The junction had 11 bases not matched to a gene; V was cut back by 10 bases and J by 4 bases. The CDR3 is 14 amino acids. The CDR3 DNA sequence: TGTGCCATCCGACAGGGGAGGGATAGCACTGAAGCTTTCTTT. Amino acid sequence: CAIRQGRDSTEAFF.

This chain uses TRBV5-4 with TRBJ1-1, with a possible D match to TRBD1 (5 bases). This CDR3 has 12 amino acids. The germline V and J ends were trimmed by 2 bases and 11 bases, with 13 bases remaining between them. Germline lookup yields CDR1 SGHNT and CDR2 YYREEE (reference sequence). The CDR3 spells CASSFRGGSAFF. CDR3 in DNA: TGTGCCAGCAGCTTCCGGGGGGGTAGCGCTTTCTTT. The entire variable domain, with the rest obtained from reference TRBV5-4 and TRBJ1-1, is as follows: ETGVTQSPTHLIKTRGQQVTLRCSSQSGHNTVSWYQQALGQGPQFIFQYYREEENGRGNFPPRFSGLQFPNYSSELNVNALELDDSALYLCASSFRGGSAFFGQGTRLTVV.